This T cell receptor beta chain derives from a study of cytomegalovirus exposure and HLA in healthy donors. CDR1 and CDR2 (germline): GTSNPN, SVGIG (reference sequence). There are 15 residues in the CDR3. V lost 0 bases and J lost 6, with 18 bases in between. Donors came from a validation cohort of approximately 110 subjects, distinct from the first 666-subject cohort. Measured with immunoSEQ multiplex PCR; TCRdb has only the in-frame clones, and not every one. The repertoire has over 250,000 clones, around 87% of them found once; the top ten carry approximately 1%. J is TRBJ2-7 and V is TRBV30; no reliable D call. This clonotype was obtained from a woman in her thirties in good health and CMV-seropositive. Material for sequencing was PBMCs. CDR3: CAWSVRALLPAEQYF. In DNA, the CDR3 is TGTGCCTGGAGTGTACGGGCTCTGCTGCCTGCCGAGCAGTACTTC.